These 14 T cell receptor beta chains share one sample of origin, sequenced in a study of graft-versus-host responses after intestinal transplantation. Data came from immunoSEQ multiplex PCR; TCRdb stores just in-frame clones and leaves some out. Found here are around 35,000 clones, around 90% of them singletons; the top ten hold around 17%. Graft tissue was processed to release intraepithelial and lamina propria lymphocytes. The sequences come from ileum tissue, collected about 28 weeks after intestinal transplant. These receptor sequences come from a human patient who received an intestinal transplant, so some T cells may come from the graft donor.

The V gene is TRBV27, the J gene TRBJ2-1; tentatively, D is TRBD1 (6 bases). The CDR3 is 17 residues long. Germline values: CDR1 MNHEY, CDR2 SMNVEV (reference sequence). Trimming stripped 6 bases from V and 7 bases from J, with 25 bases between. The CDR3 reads CASRLDVGAGRGNEQFF. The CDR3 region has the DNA TGTGCCAGCAGGCTGGACGTGGGGGCAGGGCGCGGGAATGAGCAGTTCTTC.

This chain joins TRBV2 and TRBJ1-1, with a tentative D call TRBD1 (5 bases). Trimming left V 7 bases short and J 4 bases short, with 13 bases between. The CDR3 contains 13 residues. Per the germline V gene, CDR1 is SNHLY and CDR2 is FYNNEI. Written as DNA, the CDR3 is TGTGCCAGCACTCAGGGCGACGGCACTGAAGCTTTCTTT. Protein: CASTQGDGTEAFF.

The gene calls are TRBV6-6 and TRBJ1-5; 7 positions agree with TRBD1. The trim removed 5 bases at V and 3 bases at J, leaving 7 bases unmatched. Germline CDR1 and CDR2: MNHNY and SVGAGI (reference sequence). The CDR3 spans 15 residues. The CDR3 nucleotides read TGTGCCAGCAGTCCGACCAGGGGGAACAATCAGCCCCAGCATTTT. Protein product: CASSPTRGNNQPQHF.

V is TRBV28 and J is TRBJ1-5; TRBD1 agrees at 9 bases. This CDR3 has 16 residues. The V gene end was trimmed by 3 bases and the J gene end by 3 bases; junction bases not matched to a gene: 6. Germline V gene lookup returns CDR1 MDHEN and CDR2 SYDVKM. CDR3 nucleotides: TGTGCCAGCAGTTTTCTTACAGGGGGCTTCAATCAGCCCCAGCATTTT. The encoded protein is CASSFLTGGFNQPQHF.

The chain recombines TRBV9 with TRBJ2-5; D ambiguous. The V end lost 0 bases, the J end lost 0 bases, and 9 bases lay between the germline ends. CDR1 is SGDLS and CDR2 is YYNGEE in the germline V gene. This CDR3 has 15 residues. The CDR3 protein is CASSVEARYQETQYF. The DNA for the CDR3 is TGTGCCAGCAGCGTAGAGGCGAGGTACCAAGAGACCCAGTACTTC.

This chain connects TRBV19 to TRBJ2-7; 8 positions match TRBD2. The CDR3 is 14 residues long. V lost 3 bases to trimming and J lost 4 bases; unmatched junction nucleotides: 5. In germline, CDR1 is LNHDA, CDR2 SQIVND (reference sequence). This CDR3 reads CASSIARGGYEQYF. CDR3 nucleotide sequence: TGTGCCAGTAGTATCGCGCGCGGGGGGTACGAGCAGTACTTC.

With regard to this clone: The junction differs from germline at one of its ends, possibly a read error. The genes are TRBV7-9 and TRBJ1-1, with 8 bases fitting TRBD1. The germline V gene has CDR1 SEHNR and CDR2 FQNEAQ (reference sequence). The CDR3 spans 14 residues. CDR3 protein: CASSQGQANTEASF. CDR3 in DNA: TGTGCCAGCAGCCAGGGACAGGCGAACACTGAAGCTTCCTTT.

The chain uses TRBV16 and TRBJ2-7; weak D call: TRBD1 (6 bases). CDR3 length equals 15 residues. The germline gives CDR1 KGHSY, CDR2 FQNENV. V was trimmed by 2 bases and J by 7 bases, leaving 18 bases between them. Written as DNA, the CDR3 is TGTGCCAGCAGCCAAACCCGCCCACAGGGATGGGAGCAGTACTTC. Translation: CASSQTRPQGWEQYF. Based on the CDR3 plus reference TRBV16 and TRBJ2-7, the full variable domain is GEEVAQTPKHLVRGEGQKAKLYCAPIKGHSYVFWYQQVLKNEFKFLISFQNENVFDETGMPKERFSAKCLPNSPCSLEIQATKLEDSAVYFCASSQTRPQGWEQYFGPGTRLTVT.

The CDR3 DNA reads as TGCGCCAGCAGCCAAACGGGCACTGAAGCTTTCTTT. Translation: CASSQTGTEAFF. This sequence joins TRBV5-1 and TRBJ1-1; no reliable D call. The CDR3 spans 12 residues. The V end was cut by 4 bases, the J end by 4 bases, with 8 bases between. Germline V gene data show CDR1 as SGHRS and CDR2 as YFSETQ.

CDR3 amino acids: CASSTFTGNEQFF. The CDR3 region has the DNA TGTGCCAGCAGTACTTTCACGGGAAATGAGCAGTTCTTC. The J gene is TRBJ2-1, the V gene TRBV27, with D possibly matching TRBD2 (5 bases). The CDR3 is made up of 13 amino acids. V shed 5 bases and J shed 7 bases, with 12 bases lying between them. The germline CDR1 and CDR2 sequences are MNHEY and SMNVEV (reference sequence).

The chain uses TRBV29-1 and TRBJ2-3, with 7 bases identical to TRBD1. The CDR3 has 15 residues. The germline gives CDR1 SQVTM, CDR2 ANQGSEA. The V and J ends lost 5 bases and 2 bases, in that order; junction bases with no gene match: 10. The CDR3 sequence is CSVTPWDSPTDTQYF. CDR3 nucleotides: TGCAGCGTTACCCCTTGGGACAGCCCCACAGATACGCAGTATTTT.

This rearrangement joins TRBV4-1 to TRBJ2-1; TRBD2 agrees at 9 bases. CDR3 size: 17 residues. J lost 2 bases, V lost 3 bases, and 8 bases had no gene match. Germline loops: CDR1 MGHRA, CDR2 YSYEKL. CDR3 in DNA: TGCGCCAGCAGCCATAGGGGGGCTAGCGGGGCCTACAATGAGCAGTTCTTC. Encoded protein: CASSHRGASGAYNEQFF.

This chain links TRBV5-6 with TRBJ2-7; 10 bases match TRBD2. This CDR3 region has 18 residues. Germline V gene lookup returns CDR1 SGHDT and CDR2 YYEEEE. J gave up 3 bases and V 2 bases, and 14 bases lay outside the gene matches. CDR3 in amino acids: CASSFGQSGRAFRYEQYF. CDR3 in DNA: TGTGCCAGCAGCTTTGGGCAGAGCGGGAGGGCCTTCCGCTACGAGCAGTACTTC. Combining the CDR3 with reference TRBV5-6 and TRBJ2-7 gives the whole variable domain DAGVTQSPTHLIKTRGQQVTLRCSPKSGHDTVSWYQQALGQGPQFIFQYYEEEERQRGNFPDRFSGHQFPNYSSELNVNALLLGDSALYLCASSFGQSGRAFRYEQYFGPGTRLTVT.

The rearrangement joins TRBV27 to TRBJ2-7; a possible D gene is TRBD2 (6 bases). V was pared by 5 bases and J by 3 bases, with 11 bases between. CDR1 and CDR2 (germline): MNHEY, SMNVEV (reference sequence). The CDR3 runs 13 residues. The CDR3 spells CASSPLGSYEQYF. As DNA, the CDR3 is TGTGCCAGCAGTCCGCTCGGGAGCTACGAGCAGTACTTC.